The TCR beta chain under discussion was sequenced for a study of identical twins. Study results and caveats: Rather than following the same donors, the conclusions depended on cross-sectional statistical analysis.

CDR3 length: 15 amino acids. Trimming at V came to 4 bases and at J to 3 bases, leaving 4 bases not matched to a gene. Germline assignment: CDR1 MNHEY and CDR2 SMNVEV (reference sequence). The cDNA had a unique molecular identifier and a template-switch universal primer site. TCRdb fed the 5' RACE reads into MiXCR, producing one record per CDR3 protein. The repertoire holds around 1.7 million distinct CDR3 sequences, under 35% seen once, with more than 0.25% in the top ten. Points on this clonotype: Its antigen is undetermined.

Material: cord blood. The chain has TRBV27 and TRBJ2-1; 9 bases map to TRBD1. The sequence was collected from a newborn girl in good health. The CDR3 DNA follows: TGTGCCAGCAGTTGGGGGACAGGGTTCTACAATGAGCAGTTCTTC. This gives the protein CASSWGTGFYNEQFF.